The 27 T cell receptor beta chains below were found in one sample sequenced in a study of response to subunit inactivated influenza vaccine. TCRdb processed the RT-PCR reads anew with MiXCR; each CDR3 protein has one entry. The profile shows around 500,000 distinct CDR3 sequences, about a tenth of them singletons. The sample here was PBMCs from blood, taken 35 to 45 days after vaccination. These receptor sequences come from a man aged 50 to 60 who received an inactivated influenza vaccine.

This clonotype was counted ten times or more. The chain has TRBV10-3 and TRBJ2-2; weak D call: TRBD2 (5 bases). This CDR3 comprises 12 residues. V lost 8 bases and J 6 bases, leaving 10 bases between the germline ends. Germline V gives CDR1 ENHRY, CDR2 SYGVKD. The DNA for the CDR3 is TGTGCCATCGAGAAGGGAGCCGGGGAGCTGTTTTTT. This sequence encodes CAIEKGAGELFF.

This clonotype showed up many times. Here the CDR3 DNA reads TGTGCCAGCAGTGACCGGGACCCGGGGCTTCAAGAGACCCAGTACTTC. Translating gives CASSDRDPGLQETQYF. The chain employs TRBV12-3 or TRBV12-4 and TRBJ2-5; D could derive from TRBD1 or TRBD2 (5 bases each). CDR3 length: 16 residues. The germline V and J ends were trimmed by 5 bases and 2 bases, with 18 bases remaining between them.

This clonotype was observed many times. This rearrangement joins TRBV28 to TRBJ2-7, with unresolved D. The V end lost 5 bases, the J end lost 7 bases, and 9 bases lay between the germline ends. From germline, CDR1 is MDHEN and CDR2 SYDVKM. CDR3 length equals 11 residues. The CDR3 loop reads CASSTSSEQYF. Here the CDR3 DNA reads TGTGCCAGCAGTACAAGCTCAGAGCAGTACTTC.

The chain couples TRBV5-6 to TRBJ2-5; 9 nucleotides agree with TRBD2. CDR1 is SGHDT, CDR2 YYEEEE, per germline. J was trimmed by 4 bases and V by 0 bases; bases with no gene match: 16. The CDR3 is made up of 19 amino acids. CDR3: CASSLAYEVAGVSGETQYF. In DNA form, the CDR3 reads TGTGCCAGCAGCTTGGCCTACGAGGTAGCGGGAGTTAGTGGAGAGACCCAGTACTTC.

This clonotype occurred many times. V gene TRBV12-3 or TRBV12-4 combines with J gene TRBJ2-2; D ambiguous. The CDR3 sequence is 13 residues long. With 7 bases removed from V and 3 bases from J, the gap between germline ends came to 9 bases. CDR3 in amino acids: CASKQLYTGELFF. The CDR3 DNA is TGTGCCAGCAAACAATTATACACCGGGGAGCTGTTTTTT.

This clonotype has at least ten counts. The CDR3, as DNA: TGCAGTGCTACAGGGGTAGAAGAGACCCAGTACTTC. Its translation: CSATGVEETQYF. V usage is TRBV20-1 and J usage is TRBJ2-5; perhaps TRBD1 as D (6 bases). Germline V gene lookup returns CDR1 DFQATT and CDR2 SNEGSKA (reference sequence). The CDR3 runs to 12 residues. Trimming took off 4 bases at V and 3 bases at J, with 9 bases between the two ends.

A note on this clonotype: One base away lies a much larger clone, so this may be a sequencing read error. The chain links TRBV5-5 to TRBJ2-1; a weak D match, TRBD1 (5 bases). Germline-derived CDR1 and CDR2 are SGHKS and YYEKEE (reference sequence). V lost 6 bases, J lost 7 bases, and 20 bases lay in between. The CDR3 length is 15 residues. The CDR3 DNA follows: TGTGCCAGCATCCATGGGGCTAACGGGCAAAATGAGCAGTTCTTC. Translating gives CASIHGANGQNEQFF.

Only a few counts were recorded for this clonotype. The chain has TRBV7-6 and TRBJ2-5; 7 nucleotides match TRBD1. Trimming at V came to 0 bases and at J to 11 bases, leaving 6 bases not matched to a gene. The CDR3 has 13 residues. Per the germline V gene, CDR1 is SGHVS and CDR2 is FNYEAQ. The CDR3 DNA reads as TGTGCCAGCAGCTTAGCGCTTATACAGGGGCAGTACTTC. Translation: CASSLALIQGQYF.

This sequence joins TRBV6-2 or TRBV6-3 and TRBJ2-7; D may match TRBD1 or TRBD2 (5 bases each). In germline, CDR1 is MNHEY, CDR2 SVGEGT. This CDR3 comprises 13 residues. V was cut by 7 bases and J by 7 bases, with 17 bases left in between. CDR3 sequence reads: CASTYSGPGEQYF. CDR3 coding DNA: TGTGCCAGCACCTACTCGGGACCGGGGGAGCAGTACTTC.

J is TRBJ1-2 and V is TRBV20-1, with 11 bases fitting TRBD1. The germline gives CDR1 DFQATT, CDR2 SNEGSKA (reference sequence). The CDR3 consists of 16 residues. Trimming at V came to 7 bases and at J to 2 bases, leaving 12 bases not matched to a gene. CDR3 amino acids: CSVRPLGQGANYGYTF. The DNA of the CDR3 is TGCAGTGTTAGGCCCCTAGGACAGGGGGCCAACTATGGCTACACCTTC.

This clonotype was detected only a few times. This chain links TRBV5-5 with TRBJ2-7, with a possible D match to TRBD2 (5 bases). V gave up 3 bases and J gave up 7 bases, with 17 bases separating them. CDR3 length: 14 residues. Germline V gene lookup returns CDR1 SGHKS and CDR2 YYEKEE (reference sequence). The CDR3 reads CASSWGAGAVEQYF. The CDR3 bases are TGTGCCAGCAGCTGGGGAGCCGGTGCCGTAGAGCAGTACTTC.

This chain links TRBV3-1 with TRBJ1-1, with unresolved D. Trimming left V 0 bases short and J 6 bases short, with 11 bases between. CDR1 is LGHDT, CDR2 YNNKEL, per germline (reference sequence). CDR3 length: 14 amino acids. The CDR3 reads CASSQEGGNSEAFF. CDR3 sequence (DNA): TGTGCCAGCAGCCAAGAGGGCGGCAACTCTGAAGCTTTCTTT.

V and J are TRBV7-2 and TRBJ2-3, with unresolved D. V lost 5 bases and J 2 bases, leaving 8 bases between the germline ends. The CDR3 sequence is 13 residues long. CDR1 is SGHTA and CDR2 is FQGNSA in the germline V gene. DNA of the CDR3: TGTGCCAGCAGCCGACAAACCACAGATACGCAGTATTTT. This sequence encodes CASSRQTTDTQYF.

The chain is built from TRBV4-1 and TRBJ2-1, with 8 bases aligning to TRBD1. The ends lost 5 bases at V and 5 bases at J; junction bases unmatched: 2. The germline V gene has CDR1 MGHRA and CDR2 YSYEKL. This CDR3 contains 13 residues. The CDR3 loop is CASSVGQDNEQFF. The CDR3 coding sequence is TGCGCCAGCAGCGTGGGACAGGACAATGAGCAGTTCTTC.

A few counts support this clonotype. V and J are TRBV20-1 and TRBJ1-1; no definite D call. In germline, CDR1 is DFQATT, CDR2 SNEGSKA (reference sequence). The CDR3 sequence is 16 residues long. The V end was cut by 2 bases, the J end by 1 base, with 17 bases between. CDR3: CSARHGDWVWNTEAFF. The DNA for the CDR3 is TGCAGTGCTAGACATGGGGATTGGGTGTGGAACACTGAAGCTTTCTTT.

This chain uses TRBV5-6 with TRBJ2-1, with a tentative D call TRBD2 (7 bases). The V and J ends lost 0 bases and 4 bases respectively, with 14 bases between them. This CDR3 is 16 amino acids long. Germline V gene sequence: CDR1 SGHDT, CDR2 YYEEEE. This chain's CDR3 is CASSLAVRGGYNEQFF. CDR3 bases: TGTGCCAGCAGCTTGGCGGTGAGGGGGGGGTACAATGAGCAGTTCTTC.

The chain carries TRBV7-9 and TRBJ2-1, with unresolved D. Germline V gives CDR1 SEHNR, CDR2 FQNEAQ (reference sequence). The CDR3 is 15 amino acids. Trimming removed 3 bases at V and 2 bases at J, with 11 bases between. The CDR3, as DNA: TGTGCCAGCAGCTTTGACCTAGTCCCCTACAATGAGCAGTTCTTC. Protein: CASSFDLVPYNEQFF.

The rearrangement links TRBV4-1 to TRBJ2-1; 9 bases map to TRBD2. The CDR3 covers 17 residues. Germline V gene sequence: CDR1 MGHRA, CDR2 YSYEKL. V was clipped by 1 base and J by 2 bases; unmatched bases: 6. CDR3: CASSQGVAGATYNEQFF. The CDR3 nucleotides read TGCGCCAGCAGCCAAGGAGTAGCGGGGGCTACCTACAATGAGCAGTTCTTC.

The chain joins TRBV7-9 to TRBJ2-7; D is unresolved. With 5 bases removed from V and 2 bases from J, the gap between germline ends came to 13 bases. CDR1 and CDR2 (germline): SEHNR, FQNEAQ (reference sequence). The CDR3 is 14 amino acids. CDR3 loop: CASSPSLGTYEQYF. DNA for the CDR3: TGTGCCAGCAGCCCATCTCTAGGAACCTACGAGCAGTACTTC.

The sample holds many counts of this clonotype. This rearrangement joins TRBV27 to TRBJ1-2; D is uncertain. CDR1 is MNHEY, CDR2 SMNVEV, per germline (reference sequence). Deletions cut 5 bases from V and 7 bases from J, with 14 bases between. CDR3 length equals 13 residues. The DNA for the CDR3 is TGTGCCAGCAGTCAGTCAGGACCTGGTGGCTACACCTTC. This sequence encodes CASSQSGPGGYTF.

The rearrangement links TRBV7-9 to TRBJ1-4, with D possibly being TRBD1 (5 bases). The CDR3 sequence is 15 residues long. The germline V and J ends were trimmed by 7 bases and 0 bases, with 12 bases remaining between them. CDR1 is SEHNR and CDR2 is FQNEAQ in the germline V gene (reference sequence). CDR3 protein: CASKKGSATNEKLFF. The CDR3 bases are TGTGCCAGCAAGAAGGGGTCCGCAACTAATGAAAAACTGTTTTTT.

At least ten counts were recorded for this clonotype. The chain joins TRBV7-2 to TRBJ2-5; D gene unclear. Germline CDR1 and CDR2: SGHTA and FQGNSA. V dropped 2 bases and J dropped 5 bases, with 9 bases sitting between them. The CDR3 totals 13 residues. The DNA of the CDR3 is TGTGCCAGCAGCTTATTGCCGCGGGAGACCCAGTACTTC. This sequence encodes CASSLLPRETQYF.

The chain links TRBV20-1 to TRBJ2-3, with 9 positions matching TRBD1. CDR1 is DFQATT and CDR2 is SNEGSKA in the germline V gene (reference sequence). The junction had 7 bases not matched to a gene; V was cut back by 5 bases and J by 7 bases. The CDR3 extends over 13 amino acids. This CDR3 is CSAGDRVQYTQYF. DNA of the CDR3: TGCAGTGCTGGGGACAGGGTTCAGTATACGCAGTATTTT.

This chain connects TRBV20-1 to TRBJ2-5, with D perhaps assigned TRBD1 or TRBD2 (5 bases each). The V gene lost 3 bases and the J gene lost 4 bases, with 21 bases spanning the gap. Germline assignment: CDR1 DFQATT and CDR2 SNEGSKA (reference sequence). The CDR3 runs 16 residues. The CDR3 is CSARRGPGSVGETQYF. In nucleotides, the CDR3 is TGCAGTGCTAGGAGGGGCCCGGGCTCGGTCGGAGAGACCCAGTACTTC.

The chain is built from TRBV6-1 and TRBJ1-2; D ambiguous. The CDR3 contains 13 residues. V was clipped by 7 bases and J by 5 bases, with 14 bases between them. Per germline, CDR1 MNHNS and CDR2 SASEGT. CDR3 in amino acids: CASTTSGGYGYTF. The CDR3 nucleotides are TGTGCCAGCACCACCTCAGGTGGATATGGCTACACCTTC.

Only a few counts were recorded for this clonotype. The chain employs TRBV7-9 and TRBJ2-1; 7 nucleotides match TRBD1. Germline values: CDR1 SEHNR, CDR2 FQNEAQ (reference sequence). J gave up 3 bases and V 5 bases, and 4 bases lay outside the gene matches. CDR3 length: 14 amino acids. CDR3 DNA sequence: TGTGCCAGCAGCATCACAGGGGTCTACAATGAGCAGTTCTTC. This encodes CASSITGVYNEQFF.

CDR3 coding DNA: TGTGCCAGCAGTTACTCACGGCTAGCGGGAGTCGGCGAGCAGTACTTC. This codes for CASSYSRLAGVGEQYF. This sequence joins TRBV6-2 or TRBV6-3 and TRBJ2-7, with 10 bases that match TRBD2. V shed 0 bases, J shed 6 bases, and the junction held 8 bases outside the gene matches. The CDR3 extends over 16 amino acids. In germline, CDR1 is MNHEY, CDR2 SVGEGT.